This T cell receptor beta chain was captured by sequencing in a study of T cell responses to AZD1222 COVID-19 vaccine. Study-wide results and caveats: Vaccine-associated CD4 TCRs ranged over spike, dominating at 160-218 and 743-854. Among spike-specific TCRs, nearly half reportedly target unmutated variant regions.

Trimming stripped 4 bases from V and 5 bases from J, with 17 bases between. The length of the CDR3 is 15 residues. Per the germline V gene, CDR1 is SGHAT and CDR2 is FQNNGV. Note on this clone: What it recognizes is unknown.

Only in-frame clones appear in the TCRdb table, and some are missing; sequencing was by immunoSEQ multiplex PCR. The sample shows 150,000 or so clones, roughly nine tenths of them seen only once. The clonotype was recovered from an adult in good health. The specimen was peripheral blood, collected on day 0 of AZD1222 vaccination. This sequence joins TRBV11-2 and TRBJ1-1, with D possibly matching TRBD1 (5 bases). CDR3 in amino acids: CASSSSRGGGTEAFF. The DNA for the CDR3 is TGTGCCAGCAGCTCGAGTCGGGGGGGAGGAACTGAAGCTTTCTTT.